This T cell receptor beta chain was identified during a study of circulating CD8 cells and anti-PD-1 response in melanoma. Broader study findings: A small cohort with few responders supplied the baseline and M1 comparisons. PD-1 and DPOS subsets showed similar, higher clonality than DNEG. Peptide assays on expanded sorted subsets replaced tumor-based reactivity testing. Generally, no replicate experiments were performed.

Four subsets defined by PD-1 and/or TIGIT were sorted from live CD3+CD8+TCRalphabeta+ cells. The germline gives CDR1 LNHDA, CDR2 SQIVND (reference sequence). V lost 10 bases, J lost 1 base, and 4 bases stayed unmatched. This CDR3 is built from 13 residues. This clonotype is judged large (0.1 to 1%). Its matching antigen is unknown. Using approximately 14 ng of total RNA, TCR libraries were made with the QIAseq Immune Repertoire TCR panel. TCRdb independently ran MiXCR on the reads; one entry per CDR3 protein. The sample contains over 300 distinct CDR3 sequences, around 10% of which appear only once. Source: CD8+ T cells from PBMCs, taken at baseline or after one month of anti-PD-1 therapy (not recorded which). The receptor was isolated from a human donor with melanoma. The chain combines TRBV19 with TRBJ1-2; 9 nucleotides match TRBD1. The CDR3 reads CATTGGLNYGYTF. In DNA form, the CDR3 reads TGTGCCACGACAGGGGGGCTTAACTATGGCTACACCTTC. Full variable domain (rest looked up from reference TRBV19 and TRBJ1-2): DGGITQSPKYLFRKEGQNVTLSCEQNLNHDAMYWYRQDPGQGLRLIYYSQIVNDFQKGDIAEGYSVSREKKESFPLTVTSAQKNPTAFYLCATTGGLNYGYTFGSGTRLTVV.